This TCR beta chain originates from a study of blood T cells in healthy people across ages. General study results and limits: PBMCs left unsorted prevented a conclusive naive versus antigen-experienced comparison. Older age coincided with a roughly linear decline in TCR beta diversity per million T cells.

Notes on this clonotype: Antigen specificity is unknown.

Next came a second PCR, run for about 6 to 11 cycles, which used a sample-barcoded 5' primer along with a J-beta primer mix. Each CDR3 protein gets one entry after TCRdb re-called the 5' RACE reads with MiXCR. This sample has 1.5 million to 2 million distinct CDR3 sequences, with 30% to 40% found just once. V gave up 3 bases and J gave up 9 bases, with 14 bases separating them. Germline CDR1 and CDR2: MNHNS and SASEGT. CDR3 length: 13 amino acids. The sample taken for sequencing was blood. The chain carries TRBV6-1 and TRBJ1-1; weak D call: TRBD1 (5 bases). This clonotype was obtained from a woman aged 25 to 39 in good health. The CDR3 is CASSEKGLGKAFF. CDR3 nucleotide sequence: TGTGCCAGCAGTGAGAAGGGGTTGGGAAAAGCTTTCTTT.